This TCR beta chain is drawn from a study of shared clonotypes between healthy human individuals. Using approximately 200 ng DNA, approximately 30,000 T cell genomes, the sorted-subset replicate PCRs were run. The repertoire was sequenced with immunoSEQ multiplex PCR; TCRdb's copy has only in-frame clones and lacks some. The sample carries approximately 2.4 million clones, 95% recorded once. To note about this clone: A much more abundant neighbour one base away suggests this may be a read error. This sample includes further DNA sequences coding for the same CDR3.

The germline V gene has CDR1 MNHNY and CDR2 SVGAGI (reference sequence). The CDR3 extends over 11 amino acids. Trimming stripped 6 bases from V and 4 bases from J, with 5 bases between. The J gene is TRBJ2-3, the V gene TRBV6-6; D is undetermined. Sample: naive CD4+ T cells sorted from blood. The subset here: CD45RA+ positively selected. This receptor was identified in a man aged 18-30 years in good health. CDR3 protein: CASSLADTQYF. The DNA of the CDR3 is TGTGCCAGCAGCCTAGCAGATACGCAGTATTTT.